This T cell receptor beta chain derives from a study of CD8 T cells in Susac syndrome. Germline loops: CDR1 SGHTA, CDR2 FQGNSA. The CDR3 totals 14 residues. The germline V and J ends were trimmed by 4 bases and 5 bases, with 14 bases remaining between them. This clonotype showed up just once. The authors reverse transcribed roughly 0.5 to 1 ug RNA with random hexamers. MiXCR, run by TCRdb on the immunoSEQ multiplex PCR reads, gives a single entry per CDR3 protein. The sample lists under 200,000 distinct CDR3 sequences; around 96% were seen once. Specimen: CD4+ T cells from PBMCs. This clonotype was obtained from a human donor with Susac syndrome. This chain joins TRBV7-2 and TRBJ2-5; the D gene is possibly TRBD2 (6 bases). The CDR3 sequence: CASSSSGGLETQYF. As DNA, the CDR3 is TGTGCCAGCAGCTCCTCCGGAGGGCTGGAGACCCAGTACTTC.